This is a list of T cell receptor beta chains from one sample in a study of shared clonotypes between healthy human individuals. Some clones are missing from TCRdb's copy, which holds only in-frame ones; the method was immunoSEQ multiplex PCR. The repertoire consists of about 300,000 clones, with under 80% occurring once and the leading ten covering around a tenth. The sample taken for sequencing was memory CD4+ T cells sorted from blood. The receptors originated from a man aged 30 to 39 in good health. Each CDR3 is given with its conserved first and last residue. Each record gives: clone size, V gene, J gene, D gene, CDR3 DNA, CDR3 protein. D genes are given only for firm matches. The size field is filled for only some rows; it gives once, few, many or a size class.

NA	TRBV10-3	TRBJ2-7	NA	TGTGCCATCAGTGTTGACAGCTACGAGCAGTACTTC	CAISVDSYEQYF
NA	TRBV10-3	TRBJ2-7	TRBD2	TGTGCCATCAGTGAGACTAGCGGAAACTCCTACGAGCAGTACTTC	CAISETSGNSYEQYF
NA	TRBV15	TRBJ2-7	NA	TGTGCCACCAGCAGGGAAACTACGAAGCAGTACTTC	CATSRETTKQYF
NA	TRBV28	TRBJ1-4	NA	TGTGCCAGCAGTGGAACGGATCTGAATGAAAAACTGTTTTTT	CASSGTDLNEKLFF
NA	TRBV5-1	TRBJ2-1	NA	TGCGCCAGCAGCCCCACAGGGAAGGTAGGGAATGAGCAGTTCTTC	CASSPTGKVGNEQFF
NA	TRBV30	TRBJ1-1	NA	TGTGCCTGGAGTGAAGGACGGACTGAAGCTTTCTTT	CAWSEGRTEAFF
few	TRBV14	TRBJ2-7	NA	TGTGCCAGCAGCCAATTGTCAGGCTCGGGTATTAACTACGAGCAGTACTTC	CASSQLSGSGINYEQYF
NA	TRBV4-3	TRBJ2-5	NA	TGCGCCAGCAGCCAAGGGCTGATGGGGGCGGAGACCCAGTACTTC	CASSQGLMGAETQYF
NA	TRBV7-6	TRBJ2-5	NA	TGTGCCAGCAGCTTAGACGGCGTGAGGGGGGGGCAAGAGACCCAGTACTTC	CASSLDGVRGGQETQYF
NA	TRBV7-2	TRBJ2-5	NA	TGTGCCAGCAGCTTCCCCGGGCTAGGAGAGACCCAGTACTTC	CASSFPGLGETQYF
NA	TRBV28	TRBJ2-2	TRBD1	TGTGCCAGCAGTTCAGGGGGCTTGGGCACCGGGGAGCTGTTTTTT	CASSSGGLGTGELFF
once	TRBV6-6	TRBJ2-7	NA	TGTGCCAGCAGTTATGGGAGAGGGGGATGGAACGAGCAGTACTTC	CASSYGRGGWNEQYF
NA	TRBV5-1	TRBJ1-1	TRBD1	TGCGCCAGCAGCTTGGCGGTTGCCGACAGGGGGCTCACTGAAGCTTTCTTT	CASSLAVADRGLTEAFF
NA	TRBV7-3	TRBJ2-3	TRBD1	TGTGCCAGCAGCTTAAGGACAGGGGGCACAGATACGCAGTATTTT	CASSLRTGGTDTQYF
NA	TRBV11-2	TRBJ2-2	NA	TGTGCCAGCAGCACACGCCGGGACTCGAACACCGGGGAGCTGTTTTTT	CASSTRRDSNTGELFF
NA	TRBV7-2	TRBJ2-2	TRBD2	TGTGCCAGCAGCTTAGGAAGGTCTAGCGGACATACCGGGGAGCTGTTTTTT	CASSLGRSSGHTGELFF
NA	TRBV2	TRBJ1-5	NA	TGTGCCAGCAGTGTAACAGGCTACGTTAAAGATCAGCCCCAGCATTTT	CASSVTGYVKDQPQHF